A selection of T cell receptor beta chains follows, all from one sample in a study of beta chain features in type 1 diabetes. The table came from immunoSEQ multiplex PCR; TCRdb's copy has only in-frame clones and leaves some out. The sample lists roughly 260,000 clones, around 9.9% occurring once. Sequencing was performed on naive CD4+ T cells from blood. These receptors all come from a man younger than 40 with type 1 diabetes. The CDR3 runs from the conserved cysteine through the conserved F or W. Each record gives: V gene, J gene, clone size, D gene, CDR3 protein, CDR3 DNA. The D gene is left open where the match is weak. A clone size is listed for some rows: how often the clone was seen (once, few, many), or a class if it is expanded.

v_gene: TRBV5-1; j_gene: TRBJ2-3; abundance: few; d_gene: .; CDR3aa: CASSRRGSTDTQYF; CDR3nt: TGCGCCAGCAGCCGAAGGGGGAGCACAGATACGCAGTATTTT
v_gene: TRBV11-2; j_gene: TRBJ1-1; abundance: few; d_gene: .; CDR3aa: CASSLGIAMNTEAFF; CDR3nt: TGTGCCAGCAGCTTAGGCATAGCCATGAACACTGAAGCTTTCTTT
v_gene: TRBV5-4; j_gene: TRBJ2-1; abundance: .; d_gene: TRBD2; CDR3aa: CASSSLAGGSSYNEQFF; CDR3nt: TGTGCCAGCAGCTCTCTAGCGGGGGGGAGCTCCTACAATGAGCAGTTCTTC
v_gene: TRBV7-2; j_gene: TRBJ2-7; abundance: .; d_gene: .; CDR3aa: CASSLALAREQYF; CDR3nt: TGTGCCAGCAGCTTAGCCCTAGCGAGGGAGCAGTACTTC
v_gene: TRBV29-1; j_gene: TRBJ2-2; abundance: few; d_gene: .; CDR3aa: CSVEEVQGGELFF; CDR3nt: TGCAGCGTTGAAGAGGTACAGGGAGGGGAGCTGTTTTTT
v_gene: TRBV6-6; j_gene: TRBJ1-2; abundance: few; d_gene: TRBD1; CDR3aa: CASNLGQNYGYTF; CDR3nt: TGTGCCAGCAACTTGGGACAGAACTATGGCTACACCTTC
v_gene: TRBV18; j_gene: TRBJ1-1; abundance: .; d_gene: .; CDR3aa: CASSPRSGPTEAFF; CDR3nt: TGTGCCAGCTCACCGCGATCAGGGCCCACTGAAGCTTTCTTT
v_gene: TRBV30; j_gene: TRBJ2-7; abundance: .; d_gene: .; CDR3aa: CAWVPRGMSYEQYF; CDR3nt: TGTGCCTGGGTCCCCCGGGGGATGTCCTACGAGCAGTACTTC
v_gene: TRBV5-1; j_gene: TRBJ2-5; abundance: few; d_gene: .; CDR3aa: CASSLLQLGETQYF; CDR3nt: TGCGCCAGCAGCTTGCTCCAACTCGGTGAGACCCAGTACTTC
v_gene: TRBV20-1; j_gene: TRBJ2-1; abundance: .; d_gene: TRBD1; CDR3aa: CSAVRGHEQFF; CDR3nt: TGCAGTGCTGTCAGGGGGCATGAGCAGTTCTTC
v_gene: TRBV29-1; j_gene: TRBJ1-1; abundance: .; d_gene: .; CDR3aa: CSAGTSGDTEAFF; CDR3nt: TGCAGCGCCGGGACTTCTGGGGACACTGAAGCTTTCTTT
v_gene: TRBV5-1; j_gene: TRBJ2-1; abundance: few; d_gene: .; CDR3aa: CASSPFSSGNEQFF; CDR3nt: TGCGCCAGCAGCCCGTTCTCTTCGGGGAATGAGCAGTTCTTC
v_gene: TRBV19; j_gene: TRBJ2-1; abundance: few; d_gene: .; CDR3aa: CASSIDVGREQFF; CDR3nt: TGTGCCAGTAGTATAGACGTTGGGAGGGAGCAGTTCTTC
v_gene: TRBV7-9; j_gene: TRBJ2-7; abundance: .; d_gene: .; CDR3aa: CASSLASPNINYEQYF; CDR3nt: TGTGCCAGCAGCTTGGCTAGCCCCAATATAAACTACGAGCAGTACTTC
v_gene: TRBV5-1; j_gene: TRBJ2-7; abundance: few; d_gene: .; CDR3aa: CASSLGTFYEQYF; CDR3nt: TGCGCCAGCAGCCTCGGGACTTTCTACGAGCAGTACTTC
v_gene: TRBV29-1; j_gene: TRBJ1-2; abundance: .; d_gene: TRBD1; CDR3aa: CSVETGALYGYTF; CDR3nt: TGCAGCGTTGAAACAGGGGCCCTCTATGGCTACACCTTC
v_gene: TRBV29-1; j_gene: TRBJ2-5; abundance: few; d_gene: .; CDR3aa: CSVEEVYRSGTQYF; CDR3nt: TGCAGCGTTGAAGAGGTTTACAGATCCGGGACCCAGTACTTC
v_gene: TRBV30; j_gene: TRBJ2-7; abundance: few; d_gene: .; CDR3aa: CAWTGFGEQYF; CDR3nt: TGTGCCTGGACAGGGTTCGGCGAGCAGTACTTC
v_gene: TRBV4-2; j_gene: TRBJ2-3; abundance: .; d_gene: .; CDR3aa: CASSQGQQDTQYF; CDR3nt: TGTGCCAGCAGCCAAGGACAGCAAGATACGCAGTATTTT
v_gene: TRBV5-1; j_gene: TRBJ2-2; abundance: .; d_gene: TRBD2; CDR3aa: CASSPGGGTDGELFF; CDR3nt: TGCGCCAGCAGCCCGGGAGGGGGAACGGACGGGGAGCTGTTTTTT
v_gene: TRBV11-2; j_gene: TRBJ2-3; abundance: .; d_gene: .; CDR3aa: CASSLATTRGTDTQYF; CDR3nt: TGTGCCAGCAGCTTAGCGACGACTAGAGGCACAGATACGCAGTATTTT
v_gene: TRBV19; j_gene: TRBJ1-5; abundance: .; d_gene: .; CDR3aa: CASTIGRGQGQPQHF; CDR3nt: TGTGCCAGTACGATAGGAAGGGGACAAGGGCAGCCCCAGCATTTT
v_gene: TRBV4-3; j_gene: TRBJ2-7; abundance: few; d_gene: .; CDR3aa: CASSQEPTSTLALREQYF; CDR3nt: TGCGCCAGCAGCCAAGAACCGACATCAACACTGGCGCTAAGGGAGCAGTACTTC
v_gene: TRBV4-1; j_gene: TRBJ2-7; abundance: .; d_gene: .; CDR3aa: CASSQVAGEQYF; CDR3nt: TGCGCCAGCAGCCAAGTCGCGGGAGAGCAGTACTTC
v_gene: TRBV14; j_gene: TRBJ1-1; abundance: once; d_gene: .; CDR3aa: CASSQVQRSTEAFF; CDR3nt: TGTGCCAGCAGCCAAGTGCAGAGGAGTACTGAAGCTTTCTTT
v_gene: TRBV15; j_gene: TRBJ2-3; abundance: few; d_gene: .; CDR3aa: CATSRGEADTQYF; CDR3nt: TGTGCCACCAGCAGAGGAGAGGCAGATACGCAGTATTTT
v_gene: TRBV7-2; j_gene: TRBJ2-5; abundance: few; d_gene: .; CDR3aa: CASSTRGGAGETQYF; CDR3nt: TGTGCCAGCAGCACAAGGGGGGGGGCCGGGGAGACCCAGTACTTC
v_gene: TRBV7-9; j_gene: TRBJ2-3; abundance: few; d_gene: .; CDR3aa: CASRGPDTQYF; CDR3nt: TGTGCCAGCAGGGGGCCTGATACGCAGTATTTT
v_gene: TRBV29-1; j_gene: TRBJ1-5; abundance: few; d_gene: TRBD1; CDR3aa: CSVAQGGGQPQHF; CDR3nt: TGCAGCGTCGCACAGGGGGGGGGTCAGCCCCAGCATTTT
v_gene: TRBV5-1; j_gene: TRBJ1-6; abundance: few; d_gene: .; CDR3aa: CASSLVAAAYNSPLHF; CDR3nt: TGCGCCAGCAGCTTGGTAGCGGCAGCGTATAATTCACCCCTCCACTTT
v_gene: TRBV19; j_gene: TRBJ1-1; abundance: few; d_gene: TRBD1; CDR3aa: CASIGLGDRLEAFF; CDR3nt: TGTGCCAGTATCGGCCTCGGGGACAGACTCGAAGCTTTCTTT
v_gene: TRBV4-3; j_gene: TRBJ2-6; abundance: .; d_gene: TRBD1; CDR3aa: CASSQDGTGSTGANVLTF; CDR3nt: TGCGCCAGCAGCCAAGATGGGACAGGGTCAACTGGGGCCAACGTCCTGACTTTC
v_gene: TRBV30; j_gene: TRBJ1-4; abundance: .; d_gene: .; CDR3aa: CASGRGNEKLFF; CDR3nt: TGTGCCAGCGGCCGGGGGAATGAAAAACTGTTTTTT
v_gene: TRBV19; j_gene: TRBJ1-5; abundance: few; d_gene: .; CDR3aa: CASSKAGINQPQHF; CDR3nt: TGTGCCAGTAGTAAGGCAGGCATCAATCAGCCCCAGCATTTT
v_gene: TRBV5-1; j_gene: TRBJ2-2; abundance: .; d_gene: .; CDR3aa: CASSLAINTGELFF; CDR3nt: TGCGCCAGCAGCTTGGCCATCAACACCGGGGAGCTGTTTTTT